Below are 17 T cell receptor beta chains sequenced from a single sample in a study of post-analysis software for immune sequencing data. Findings and caveats of the study: Higher frequency in patients than in controls was seen for roughly 5 TRBV segments, with TRBV5-6, TRBV5-1 and TRBV20-1 among them.

Antigen specificity for these receptors is unknown. Carried by the TCR beta cDNA libraries were unique molecular identifiers. MiXCR, applied by TCRdb to the PCR reads, yields one record per CDR3 protein. The sample carries roughly 700,000 distinct CDR3 sequences, about 27% recorded once. Sequencing was done on a sample of blood. The receptors come from a girl between 5 and 17 years old with multiple sclerosis.

This clonotype turned up a few times. The junction departs from germline at one end; a sequencing error may be responsible. The chain has TRBV3-1 and TRBJ1-1; no clear D gene. The germline V gene has CDR1 LGHDT and CDR2 YNNKEL (reference sequence). The CDR3 consists of 15 residues. Here the CDR3 DNA reads TGTGCTAGCAGCCAAGATCTCTACTTGAACACTGAAGCTTTCTTT. Translation gives CASSQDLYLNTEAFF. Full variable domain (outside the CDR3, taken from reference TRBV3-1 and TRBJ1-1): DTAVSQTPKYLVTQMGNDKSIKCEQNLGHDTMYWYKQDSKKFLKIMFSYNNKELIINETVPNRFSPKSPDKAHLNLHINSLELGDSAVYFCASSQDLYLNTEAFFGQGTRLTVV.

This clonotype occurred a few times. One end of the junction varies from germline; a read error may be responsible. This sequence joins TRBV6-1 and TRBJ2-2; TRBD2 matches at 11 bases. Germline V lookup: CDR1 MNHNS, CDR2 SASEGT. The CDR3 contains 18 residues. CDR3 residues: CASMKASGRKGPAGELFF. Written as DNA, the CDR3 is TGTGCCAGCATGAAGGCTAGCGGGAGGAAGGGCCCTGCCGGGGAGTTGTTTTTT.

This clonotype was counted between two and nine times. The chain recombines TRBV10-3 with TRBJ2-1; 10 nucleotides line up with TRBD2. The CDR3 spans 18 residues. Per germline, CDR1 ENHRY and CDR2 SYGVKD. J was trimmed by 0 bases and V by 2 bases; bases with no gene match: 7. The CDR3 nucleotides are TGTGCCATCAGTGAGCGGCTAGCGGGAGAGCACTCCTACAATGAGCAGTTCTTC. It yields the protein CAISERLAGEHSYNEQFF.

This clonotype appeared a few times. This sequence joins TRBV5-5 and TRBJ2-7, with D perhaps matching TRBD1 (6 bases). CDR1 and CDR2 (germline): SGHKS, YYEKEE (reference sequence). The CDR3 spans 17 residues. V gave up 4 bases and J gave up 3 bases, with 23 bases separating them. DNA for the CDR3: TGTGCCAGCAGCCGCGAGCTGGGGCGTTTAGGGGGCTACGAGCAGTACTTC. Amino acid sequence: CASSRELGRLGGYEQYF.

The rearrangement uses TRBV6-1 and TRBJ1-1; unclear D gene. CDR1 is MNHNS, CDR2 SASEGT, per germline. This CDR3 region has 18 residues. Trimming removed 6 bases at V and 2 bases at J, with 25 bases between. The CDR3 region has the DNA TGTGCCAGCAGCCCCGCTCTGGCTTTTGTTTTCGGAAACACTGAAGCTTTCTTT. Its protein is CASSPALAFVFGNTEAFF.

In DNA form, the CDR3 reads TGTGCCAGCAGTTCAACTCGAAGGACAGGGTTAATCTACGAGCAGTACTTC. Translated, it gives CASSSTRRTGLIYEQYF. The chain links TRBV28 to TRBJ2-7, with 8 bases that match TRBD1. The CDR3 extends over 17 amino acids. The V gene's germline CDR1 is MDHEN and CDR2 SYDVKM. Trimming took 4 bases from V and 3 from J; bases not matched to a gene: 14.

In this sample, this clonotype turned up once. This chain links TRBV5-1 with TRBJ2-1; 10 bases are a match to TRBD2. The CDR3 length is 16 residues. The junction had 11 bases not matched to a gene; V was cut back by 6 bases and J by 5 bases. Germline V lookup: CDR1 SGHRS, CDR2 YFSETQ. The CDR3 is CASKSLLAGANNEQFF. DNA of the CDR3: TGCGCCAGCAAAAGCTTGCTAGCGGGGGCCAACAATGAGCAGTTCTTC.

This chain connects TRBV5-1 to TRBJ1-4, with 7 positions matching TRBD1. Losses at the gene ends were 4 bases for V and 4 bases for J; bases not matched to a gene: 7. This CDR3 has 15 amino acids. Germline CDR1 reads SGHRS; CDR2 reads YFSETQ. CDR3 coding DNA: TGCGCCAGCAGCGTACGACAGGGCATTAATGAAAAACTGTTTTTT. Translation: CASSVRQGINEKLFF.

Of note for this clonotype: At one end the junction does not follow the germline gene, possibly because of a read error. The chain recombines TRBV18 with TRBJ2-3; the D gene is possibly TRBD1 (6 bases). Germline CDR1 reads KGHSH; CDR2 reads LQKENI. This CDR3 is built from 14 residues. This CDR3 reads CASSSGAGTDAQYF. The DNA for the CDR3 is TGTGCCAGCTCATCAGGGGCTGGTACAGATGCGCAGTATTTT.

The chain combines TRBV27 with TRBJ2-5, with 7 nucleotides matching TRBD1. Germline values: CDR1 MNHEY, CDR2 SMNVEV (reference sequence). The V gene end was trimmed by 5 bases and the J gene end by 2 bases; junction bases not matched to a gene: 5. The CDR3 sequence is 14 residues long. CDR3 amino acids: CASSPWGQQETQYF. The CDR3 DNA reads TGTGCCAGCAGTCCTTGGGGACAGCAAGAGACCCAGTACTTC.

This sequence joins TRBV20-1 and TRBJ1-2; D is perhaps TRBD1 (5 bases). Trimming took 6 bases from V and 8 from J, leaving 19 bases between them. The germline CDR1 and CDR2 sequences are DFQATT and SNEGSKA (reference sequence). CDR3 length: 13 amino acids. CDR3: CSATRAGSEGYTF. The CDR3 bases are TGCAGTGCCACAAGGGCAGGGTCAGAGGGCTACACCTTC.

In this sample, this clonotype turned up a few times. J is TRBJ2-5 and V is TRBV7-2, with a weak D call TRBD2 (5 bases). The CDR3 totals 15 residues. Germline V lookup: CDR1 SGHTA, CDR2 FQGNSA. The ends were cut back, 3 bases at V and 2 bases at J, with 13 bases in the middle. The DNA of the CDR3 is TGTGCCAGCAGCTTGCCCCGGGGAGATCAAGAGACCCAGTACTTC. Its protein product is CASSLPRGDQETQYF.

The chain employs TRBV2 and TRBJ1-2, with a weak D call TRBD1 (5 bases). Per germline, CDR1 SNHLY and CDR2 FYNNEI. This CDR3 is built from 14 residues. V lost 4 bases and J lost 2, with 11 bases in between. In nucleotides, the CDR3 is TGTGCCAGCAGTGCGGGACGTCGAAACTATGGCTACACCTTC. This encodes CASSAGRRNYGYTF.

The gene calls are TRBV29-1 and TRBJ1-1; 9 nucleotides line up with TRBD1. The CDR3 has 11 amino acids. Trimming removed 4 bases from V and 11 bases from J; junction bases left unmatched: 5. Germline V lookup: CDR1 SQVTM, CDR2 ANQGSEA. The CDR3 DNA reads TGCAGCGTTGTTCGGGACAGGGTCGCTTTCTTT. This gives the protein CSVVRDRVAFF.

The chain couples TRBV28 to TRBJ2-1; a possible D gene is TRBD1 (5 bases). Germline V gene sequence: CDR1 MDHEN, CDR2 SYDVKM. V dropped 7 bases and J dropped 2 bases, with 12 bases sitting between them. This CDR3 contains 14 residues. CDR3 coding DNA: TGTGCCAGCACGCAGGACAAAGCCTACAATGAGCAGTTCTTC. The encoded protein is CASTQDKAYNEQFF.

The gene calls are TRBV29-1 and TRBJ2-3; D unresolved. This CDR3 region has 14 residues. Germline lookup yields CDR1 SQVTM and CDR2 ANQGSEA. Trimming left V 4 bases short and J 1 base short, with 12 bases between. The CDR3 sequence: CSVGFKRGTDTQYF. CDR3 sequence (DNA): TGCAGCGTTGGGTTCAAAAGGGGCACAGATACGCAGTATTTT.

This clonotype turned up a few times. The genes are TRBV5-1 and TRBJ1-2; D remains unclear. Trimming cost V 0 bases and J 7 bases, with 10 bases left between them. There are 13 residues in the CDR3. Germline CDR1 reads SGHRS; CDR2 reads YFSETQ. The CDR3 nucleotides are TGCGCCAGCAGCTTGGAGGTTCGGGGTGGCTACACCTTC. Translating gives CASSLEVRGGYTF.